This T cell receptor (beta chain) is drawn from a study of graft-versus-host responses after intestinal transplantation. To note about this clone: Its antigen remains unknown.

The CDR3 sequence is 17 residues long. Germline loops: CDR1 ENHRY, CDR2 SYGVKD. V lost 2 bases to trimming and J lost 2 bases; unmatched junction nucleotides: 7. Study results and caveats: Investigators detected GvH clones in recipient marrow, with some emerging earlier in ileum or blood. Patients who carried graft-donor T cell macrochimerism also had high graft-versus-host to host-versus-graft clonal ratios in their allografts.

Assay used: immunoSEQ multiplex PCR; TCRdb lists only in-frame clones, some missing. The table lists some 88,000 clones, about 93% of them singletons. The sequence derives from a human donor who received an intestinal transplant. V is TRBV10-3 and J is TRBJ2-1; 9 bases align to TRBD2. Sequencing used unstimulated CD8+ T cells sorted from spleen or lymph node cells, obtained before intestinal transplant. The DNA of the CDR3 is TGTGCCATCAGTGAGGATGGGGAGCGGGGGGCCTACAATGAGCAGTTCTTC. Translated, it gives CAISEDGERGAYNEQFF.